One and the same sample provided the 12 T cell receptor beta chains below, sequenced in a study of PD-1 blockade in classical Hodgkin lymphoma. Some clones are missing from TCRdb's copy, which holds only in-frame ones; the method was immunoSEQ multiplex PCR. The sample carries some 30,000 clones, around 80% recorded once. Time point described: cycle 4 day 1 (C4D1), after about 6 weeks of nivolumab. Brentuximab vedotin exposure varied among the patients, all of whom had relapsed after autologous stem cell transplantation. Sequenced material: peripheral blood mononuclear cells (PBMCs), taken before the fourth cycle of nivolumab. These receptors all come from a human donor with classical Hodgkin lymphoma.

This clone is judged medium-sized (0.01 to 0.1%). CDR3 coding DNA: TGTGCCAGCAAGGGACAGGGTAGGGACTATGGCTACACCTTC. This encodes CASKGQGRDYGYTF. The genes are TRBV2 and TRBJ1-2; TRBD1 matches at 9 bases. V dropped 7 bases and J dropped 3; count of bases not matched to a gene: 6. CDR1 SNHLY and CDR2 FYNNEI come from the germline V gene. This CDR3 contains 14 residues.

The chain links TRBV9 to TRBJ1-5; the match to TRBD1 covers 8 bases. The CDR3 spans 14 residues. Losses at the gene ends were 4 bases for V and 2 bases for J; bases not matched to a gene: 2. CDR1 is SGDLS and CDR2 is YYNGEE in the germline V gene. The CDR3 DNA is TGTGCCAGCAGCCAGACAGGGGGCAATCAGCCCCAGCATTTT. It yields the protein CASSQTGGNQPQHF.

The rearrangement uses TRBV18 and TRBJ2-7, with 12 bases aligning to TRBD2. The CDR3 has 15 residues. Germline values: CDR1 KGHSH, CDR2 LQKENI. J lost 5 bases, V lost 3 bases, and 5 bases had no gene match. The CDR3 is CASSPTSGRIHEQYF. As DNA, the CDR3 is TGTGCCAGCTCACCTACTAGCGGGAGGATCCACGAGCAGTACTTC.

The V and J genes are TRBV5-5 and TRBJ2-2; D remains unclear. The germline CDR1 and CDR2 sequences are SGHKS and YYEKEE (reference sequence). Trimming pared 2 bases from V and 1 base from J, leaving 3 bases between. This CDR3 spans 13 amino acids. The CDR3 loop is CASSFWNTGELFF. CDR3 nucleotide sequence: TGTGCCAGCAGCTTCTGGAACACCGGGGAGCTGTTTTTT.

The chain employs TRBV7-3 and TRBJ2-3; maybe TRBD1 (6 bases). V lost 5 bases and J 2 bases, leaving 11 bases between the germline ends. The CDR3 runs to 14 residues. The germline V gene encodes CDR1 SGHTA and CDR2 FQGTGA. CDR3: CASSRGTTTDTQYF. CDR3 nucleotide sequence: TGTGCCAGCAGCAGGGGGACAACCACAGATACGCAGTATTTT. The full variable domain, with the rest looked up from reference TRBV7-3 and TRBJ2-3, is GAGVSQTPSNKVTEKGKYVELRCDPISGHTALYWYRQSLGQGPEFLIYFQGTGAADDSGLPNDRFFAVRPEGSVSTLKIQRTERGDSAVYLCASSRGTTTDTQYFGPGTRLTVL.

The V call is TRBV7-2, the J call TRBJ2-7; a possible D gene is TRBD2 (5 bases). With 1 base removed from V and 5 bases from J, the gap between germline ends came to 9 bases. The CDR3 totals 13 residues. Germline V gene sequence: CDR1 SGHTA, CDR2 FQGNSA. The CDR3 loop is CASSLDPGDEQYF. DNA of the CDR3: TGTGCCAGCAGCTTAGATCCCGGGGACGAGCAGTACTTC. The complete variable domain, with remaining parts taken from reference TRBV7-2 and TRBJ2-7, reads GAGVSQSPSNKVTEKGKDVELRCDPISGHTALYWYRQSLGQGLEFLIYFQGNSAPDKSGLPSDRFSAERTGGSVSTLTIQRTQQEDSAVYLCASSLDPGDEQYFGPGTRLTVT.

This clone was counted a single time. This chain connects TRBV19 to TRBJ2-2; D possibly corresponds to TRBD2 (6 bases). This CDR3 has 16 residues. Germline-derived CDR1 and CDR2 are LNHDA and SQIVND (reference sequence). Trimming removed 8 bases from V and 4 bases from J, with 20 bases in between. CDR3 sequence: CASPRRADPTTGELFF. The CDR3 coding sequence is TGTGCCAGTCCGAGGAGGGCAGACCCTACCACCGGGGAGCTGTTTTTT.

The chain couples TRBV30 to TRBJ2-2; D is uncertain. V lost 4 bases and J 2 bases, leaving 5 bases between the germline ends. Germline-derived CDR1 and CDR2 are GTSNPN and SVGIG (reference sequence). The CDR3 sequence is 12 residues long. The CDR3 DNA is TGTGCCTGGACAATTAACACCGGGGAGCTGTTTTTT. Protein sequence: CAWTINTGELFF. Combining the CDR3 with reference TRBV30 and TRBJ2-2 gives the whole variable domain SQTIHQWPATLVQPVGSPLSLECTVEGTSNPNLYWYRQAAGRGLQLLFYSVGIGQISSEVPQNLSASRPQDRQFILSSKKLLLSDSGFYLCAWTINTGELFFGEGSRLTVL.

This clone has just a few counts. The J gene is TRBJ1-4, the V gene TRBV30; 9 bases are shared with TRBD1. The J segment lost 7 bases and the V segment lost 5 bases, leaving 5 bases of the junction unmatched. The CDR3 contains 13 residues. From germline, CDR1 is GTSNPN and CDR2 SVGIG (reference sequence). CDR3 in DNA: TGTGCCTGGGAGACAGGGGGGCTTGAAAAACTGTTTTTT. This gives the protein CAWETGGLEKLFF.

The chain carries TRBV4-3 and TRBJ2-6, with D possibly matching TRBD2 (5 bases). CDR1 is LGHNA, CDR2 YSLEER, per germline. This CDR3 is 16 amino acids long. The V gene lost 4 bases and the J gene lost 2 bases, with 12 bases spanning the gap. CDR3 coding DNA: TGCGCCAGCAGCCCCCAGGTGGAGGCTGGGGCCAACGTCCTGACTTTC. It specifies CASSPQVEAGANVLTF.

CDR3 bases: TGTGCCAGCAGTGAGACTAGCGTGGCAGGGTTGGATACGCAGTATTTT. This codes for CASSETSVAGLDTQYF. This chain joins TRBV2 and TRBJ2-3; 8 nucleotides line up with TRBD2. Trimming at V came to 3 bases and at J to 6 bases, leaving 11 bases not matched to a gene. The CDR3 has 16 residues. Looked up from germline, CDR1 is SNHLY and CDR2 is FYNNEI.

This sequence joins TRBV4-2 and TRBJ2-3; no reliable D call. CDR3 size: 13 residues. The germline V gene has CDR1 LGHNA and CDR2 YNFKEQ. V dropped 0 bases and J dropped 4 bases, with 5 bases sitting between them. In DNA form, the CDR3 reads TGTGCCAGCAGCCAAGATTTCGCAGATACGCAGTATTTT. This translates into CASSQDFADTQYF.